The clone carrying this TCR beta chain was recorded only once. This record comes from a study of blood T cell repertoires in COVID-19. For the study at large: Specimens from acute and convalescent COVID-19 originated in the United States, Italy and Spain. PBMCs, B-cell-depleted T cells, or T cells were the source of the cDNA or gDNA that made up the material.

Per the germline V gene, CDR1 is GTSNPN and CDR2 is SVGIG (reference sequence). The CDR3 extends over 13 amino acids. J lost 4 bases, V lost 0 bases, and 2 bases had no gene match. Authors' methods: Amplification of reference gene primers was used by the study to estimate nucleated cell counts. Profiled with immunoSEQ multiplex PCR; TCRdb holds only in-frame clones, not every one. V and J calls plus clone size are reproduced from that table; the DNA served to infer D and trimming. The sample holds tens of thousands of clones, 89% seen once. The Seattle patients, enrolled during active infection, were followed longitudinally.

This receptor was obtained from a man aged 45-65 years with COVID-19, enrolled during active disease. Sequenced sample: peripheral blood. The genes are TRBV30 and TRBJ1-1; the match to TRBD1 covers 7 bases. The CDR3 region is CAWSVQGPTEAFF. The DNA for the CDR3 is TGTGCCTGGAGTGTACAGGGGCCCACTGAAGCTTTCTTT.